Listed here is a single T cell receptor beta chain. This sample is drawn from a study of blood T cell repertoires in COVID-19. In the study overall: Samples representing acute and convalescent COVID-19 were sourced from the United States, Italy and Spain.

Recruits, aged roughly 18 to 95 years, lived in approximately 26 US areas. Grouping used clinical history reported by participants in a survey and questionnaire. Sequenced by immunoSEQ multiplex PCR; TCRdb stores in-frame clones only, minus some. Here the sample spans about 240,000 clones, approximately 86% being singletons. Sequenced: PBMCs or T cells enriched from blood (not recorded which). The receptor's source is a woman aged 40 to 50 with acute COVID-19.

CDR3 in amino acids: CASSLSNYEQYF. The DNA for the CDR3 is TGTGCCAGCTCACTGTCTAACTACGAGCAGTACTTC. The chain uses TRBV18 and TRBJ2-7; D is undetermined. This CDR3 spans 12 amino acids. Looked up from germline, CDR1 is KGHSH and CDR2 is LQKENI. V was shortened by 4 bases and J by 3 bases, with 7 bases between the two germline ends.